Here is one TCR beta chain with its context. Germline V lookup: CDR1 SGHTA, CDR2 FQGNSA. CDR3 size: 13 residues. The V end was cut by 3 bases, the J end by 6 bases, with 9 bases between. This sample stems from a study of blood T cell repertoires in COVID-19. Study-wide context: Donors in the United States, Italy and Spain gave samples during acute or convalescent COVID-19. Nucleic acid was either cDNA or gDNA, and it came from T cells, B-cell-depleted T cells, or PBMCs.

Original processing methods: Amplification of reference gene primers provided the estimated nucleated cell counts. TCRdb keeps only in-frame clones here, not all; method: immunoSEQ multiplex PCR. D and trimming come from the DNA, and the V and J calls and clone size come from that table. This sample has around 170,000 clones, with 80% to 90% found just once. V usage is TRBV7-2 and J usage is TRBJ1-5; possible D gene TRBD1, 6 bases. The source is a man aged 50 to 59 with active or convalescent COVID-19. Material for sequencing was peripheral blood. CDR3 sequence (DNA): TGTGCCAGCAGCTTCAGGGGAGTTCAGCCCCAGCATTTT. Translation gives CASSFRGVQPQHF.